This T cell receptor (beta chain) is from a study of HIV-infected patients and healthy controls. The study's findings and limits: CMV-associated CDR3s mostly grew nonsignificantly during therapy, while HIV-associated CDR3s declined significantly. Diversity differences between study cohorts were not due to their slight age and sex differences.

After removal of 5 bases from V and 4 bases from J, the junction contained 14 bases not matched to a gene. The CDR3 runs 17 residues. Germline CDR1 MNHNY, CDR2 SVGAGI (reference sequence). Whole blood was used without fractionation, so all unsorted peripheral T cells were included. This clonotype was detected many times. Antigen: not known. Alpha and beta constant-region primers primed reverse transcription of approximately 0.55 ug RNA. Using multiplexing indices, alpha and beta chain libraries were generated apart by chain-specific third strand synthesis. TCRdb reprocessed the 5' RACE reads with MiXCR, giving one entry per CDR3 protein. The sample has about 10,000 distinct CDR3 sequences, about 5.2% seen once.

This specimen consisted of blood, obtained before antiretroviral therapy. V and J are TRBV6-6 and TRBJ2-3; 8 bases match TRBD1. The TCR was taken from an adult with HIV infection. The CDR3 loop reads CASSPGQGGPRADTQYF. The CDR3 DNA reads as TGTGCCAGCAGTCCCGGACAGGGTGGTCCACGGGCAGATACGCAGTATTTT.